A single sample gave rise to the 29 T cell receptor beta chains below, sequenced in a study of glioma-infiltrating T cells after dendritic cell vaccination. As to time point: after dendritic cell vaccination, including at tumor progression/relapse. TCRdb's table, derived via immunoSEQ multiplex PCR, lists solely in-frame clones and lacks some. The sample has 75,000 to 95,000 clones; about 81% are singletons. Sequences were derived from blood, sampled after dendritic cell vaccination. Receptor source: a human donor with glioblastoma.

The CDR3 is CACSSGGDTQYF. The CDR3 bases are TGTGCCTGTTCATCCGGGGGAGATACGCAGTATTTT. J is TRBJ2-3 and V is TRBV30, with D possibly being TRBD2 (6 bases). Trimming removed 6 bases from V and 5 bases from J, with 12 bases in between. This CDR3 contains 12 residues. Germline CDR1 reads GTSNPN; CDR2 reads SVGIG (reference sequence).

The gene calls are TRBV5-4 and TRBJ2-1; 8 nucleotides match TRBD1. The germline V gene has CDR1 SGHNT and CDR2 YYREEE (reference sequence). V lost 7 bases to trimming and J lost 0 bases; unmatched junction nucleotides: 12. The CDR3 is 17 amino acids. CDR3 nucleotides: TGTGCCAGCCTCTCAGGGGGCGAGGGCAGCTCCTACAATGAGCAGTTCTTC. It specifies CASLSGGEGSSYNEQFF.

This chain connects TRBV19 to TRBJ1-5; 7 bases map to TRBD1. J was trimmed by 5 bases and V by 6 bases; bases with no gene match: 7. This CDR3 has 14 amino acids. CDR1 is LNHDA and CDR2 is SQIVND in the germline V gene (reference sequence). The CDR3 DNA follows: TGTGCCAGTAGCCAGGGGGTAGGTTATCAGCCCCAGCATTTT. This codes for CASSQGVGYQPQHF.

V is TRBV5-1 and J is TRBJ1-2; D is unclear. Trimming pared 1 base from V and 3 bases from J, leaving 10 bases between. In germline, CDR1 is SGHRS, CDR2 YFSETQ. The CDR3 has 14 residues. CDR3 nucleotide sequence: TGCGCCAGCAGCTTGCCCGACCAGGACTATGGCTACACCTTC. Amino acids: CASSLPDQDYGYTF.

V is TRBV5-4 and J is TRBJ1-4, with TRBD1 identical over 7 bases. CDR1 is SGHNT and CDR2 is YYREEE in the germline V gene (reference sequence). After removal of 4 bases from V and 3 bases from J, the junction contained 6 bases not matched to a gene. The CDR3 length is 15 residues. CDR3 DNA sequence: TGTGCCAGCAGCCCCCCGGGACAGTCTAATGAAAAACTGTTTTTT. Translating gives CASSPPGQSNEKLFF.

The chain carries TRBV18 and TRBJ2-5; 8 bases are shared with TRBD2. The CDR3 totals 16 residues. Trimming cost V 2 bases and J 7 bases; bases outside gene matches: 12. Germline assignment: CDR1 KGHSH and CDR2 LQKENI. The chain's CDR3 is CASSPTAHGLAGTQYF. DNA for the CDR3: TGTGCCAGCTCACCAACGGCGCATGGTCTAGCGGGGACCCAGTACTTC.

This clone occurred a few times. This chain connects TRBV7-3 to TRBJ1-2; 8 nucleotides match TRBD1. CDR3 size: 13 residues. Germline V CDR1 and CDR2: SGHTA, FQGTGA. With V trimmed by 6 bases and J by 2 bases, 2 bases remained unmatched. CDR3 sequence: CASSWDRNYGYTF. Written as DNA, the CDR3 is TGTGCCAGCAGTTGGGACAGGAACTATGGCTACACCTTC.

The V gene is TRBV7-9, the J gene TRBJ2-1; 10 positions match TRBD1. Trimming removed 5 bases from V and 8 bases from J; junction bases left unmatched: 9. The CDR3 has 15 residues. CDR1 SEHNR and CDR2 FQNEAQ come from the germline V gene (reference sequence). As DNA, the CDR3 is TGTGCCAGCAGCCGGGGGACAGGGGATGTCTATGAGCAGTTCTTC. It encodes CASSRGTGDVYEQFF.

The rearrangement joins TRBV7-8 to TRBJ2-2; 11 bases agree with TRBD2. The J segment lost 6 bases and the V segment lost 2 bases, leaving 8 bases of the junction unmatched. The CDR3 spans 17 residues. Looked up from germline, CDR1 is SGHVS and CDR2 is FQNEAQ. The CDR3 DNA sequence: TGTGCCAGCAGCTTACCCGGACTAGCGGGTAAATCCGGGGAGCTGTTTTTT. Amino acid sequence: CASSLPGLAGKSGELFF. Full variable domain (missing parts from reference TRBV7-8 and TRBJ2-2): GAGVSQSPRYKVAKRGQDVALRCDPISGHVSLFWYQQALGQGPEFLTYFQNEAQLDKSGLPSDRFFAERPEGSVSTLKIQRTQQEDSAVYLCASSLPGLAGKSGELFFGEGSRLTVL.

The V call is TRBV7-3, the J call TRBJ1-2; no clear D gene. Germline V gene lookup returns CDR1 SGHTA and CDR2 FQGTGA. Trimming shortened V by 2 bases and J by 7 bases, and 17 bases separated the two germline ends. The CDR3 is 15 residues long. CDR3 bases: TGTGCCAGCAGCTTAGAGGACTCTCGGTTGGCTGGCTACACCTTC. It yields the protein CASSLEDSRLAGYTF.

The rearrangement joins TRBV19 to TRBJ2-7, with D maybe TRBD1 (6 bases). V was clipped by 5 bases and J by 2 bases, with 10 bases between them. The CDR3 sequence is 13 residues long. From germline, CDR1 is LNHDA and CDR2 SQIVND (reference sequence). The DNA for the CDR3 is TGTGCCAGTAGTCCTACAGGGACCTACGAGCAGTACGTC. Amino acid sequence: CASSPTGTYEQYV.

The CDR3 sequence is CASSVASGQMNTEAFF. CDR3 DNA: TGTGCCAGCAGCGTAGCTTCGGGACAGATGAACACTGAAGCTTTCTTT. The J gene is TRBJ1-1, the V gene TRBV9, with 7 bases matching TRBD1. CDR1 is SGDLS, CDR2 YYNGEE, per germline. V lost 0 bases and J lost 0; bases outside the gene matches: 5. This CDR3 comprises 16 residues.

This clone was picked up one time. The V and J genes are TRBV5-6 and TRBJ1-1; TRBD1 is a possible D gene (6 bases). CDR3 length equals 15 residues. Germline V gives CDR1 SGHDT, CDR2 YYEEEE. The V gene lost 7 bases and the J gene lost 1 base, with 17 bases spanning the gap. CDR3 sequence reads: CASDLGGLGNTEAFF. CDR3 bases: TGTGCCAGCGACCTGGGGGGGCTCGGGAACACTGAAGCTTTCTTT.

The rearrangement uses TRBV2 and TRBJ1-4; D ambiguous. CDR1 is SNHLY, CDR2 FYNNEI, per germline. The ends were cut back, 7 bases at V and 5 bases at J, with 8 bases in the middle. The CDR3 extends over 12 amino acids. CDR3 in amino acids: CASTGVNEKLFF. The CDR3 DNA follows: TGTGCCAGCACCGGGGTCAATGAAAAACTGTTTTTT. Based on the CDR3 plus reference TRBV2 and TRBJ1-4, the full variable domain is EPEVTQTPSHQVTQMGQEVILRCVPISNHLYFYWYRQILGQKVEFLVSFYNNEISEKSEIFDDQFSVERPDGSNFTLKIRSTKLEDSAMYFCASTGVNEKLFFGSGTQLSVL.

This clone came up a few times. The J gene is TRBJ2-5, the V gene TRBV2, with D possibly TRBD2 on 6 matching bases. The CDR3 totals 13 residues. The germline V and J ends were trimmed by 3 bases and 2 bases, with 7 bases remaining between them. Germline CDR1 SNHLY, CDR2 FYNNEI. The CDR3 protein is CASSDSGQETQYF. The CDR3 region has the DNA TGTGCCAGCAGTGACAGCGGGCAAGAGACCCAGTACTTC.

This chain joins TRBV6-6 and TRBJ2-1, with 9 bases identical to TRBD2. The germline V gene encodes CDR1 MNHNY and CDR2 SVGAGI (reference sequence). After removal of 6 bases from V and 7 bases from J, the junction contained 13 bases not matched to a gene. The CDR3 loop spans 16 amino acids. CDR3 sequence reads: CASSNLGAGGLNEQFF. CDR3 sequence (DNA): TGTGCCAGCAGCAACCTCGGGGCGGGAGGGCTAAATGAGCAGTTCTTC.

This chain joins TRBV13 and TRBJ2-5; TRBD1 might be the D (5 bases). In germline, CDR1 is PRHDT, CDR2 FYEKMQ (reference sequence). The germline V and J ends were trimmed by 8 bases and 0 bases, with 10 bases remaining between them. The CDR3 is made up of 13 amino acids. The CDR3 coding sequence is TGTGCCAGCGGTTCAGGGTACCAAGAGACCCAGTACTTC. Its translation: CASGSGYQETQYF. The whole variable domain, filled in from reference TRBV13 and TRBJ2-5, reads AAGVIQSPRHLIKEKRETATLKCYPIPRHDTVYWYQQGPGQDPQFLISFYEKMQSDKGSIPDRFSAQQFSDYHSELNMSSLELGDSALYFCASGSGYQETQYFGPGTRLLVL.

This clone was seen many times. The rearrangement joins TRBV6-1 to TRBJ2-7, with TRBD1 as a possible D gene (7 bases). The ends were cut back, 6 bases at V and 4 bases at J, with 10 bases in the middle. CDR1 is MNHNS and CDR2 is SASEGT in the germline V gene. The CDR3 loop spans 12 amino acids. The CDR3 DNA sequence: TGTGCCAGCAGCAGGGGGGCTTACGAGCAGTACGTC. It yields the protein CASSRGAYEQYV.

The chain recombines TRBV9 with TRBJ2-3; TRBD2 aligns across 11 bases. Unmatched junction bases numbered 2, after V lost 4 bases and J lost 1 base. The CDR3 is made up of 15 amino acids. Germline CDR1 is SGDLS and CDR2 is YYNGEE. The CDR3 nucleotides are TGTGCCAGCAGCATGGGACTAGCGGGCACAGATACGCAGTATTTT. Amino acids: CASSMGLAGTDTQYF.

This chain links TRBV14 with TRBJ1-2, with TRBD1 matching 9 bases. This CDR3 is 14 amino acids long. CDR1 SGHDN and CDR2 FVKESK come from the germline V gene. J gave up 6 bases and V 4 bases, and 6 bases lay outside the gene matches. The CDR3 DNA is TGTGCCAGCAGCCGGGGACAGGGAGAGGATGGCTACACCTTC. Translation: CASSRGQGEDGYTF.

V gene TRBV6-1 combines with J gene TRBJ1-5; 9 nucleotides align to TRBD1. This CDR3 has 14 amino acids. Germline V lookup: CDR1 MNHNS, CDR2 SASEGT. V shed 5 bases and J 6 bases; nucleotides not matched to a gene: 5. CDR3 residues: CASSTEDRGQPQHF. The CDR3 DNA sequence: TGTGCCAGCAGTACCGAGGACAGGGGTCAGCCCCAGCATTTT.

The rearrangement joins TRBV19 to TRBJ1-1; D is uncertain. The CDR3 length is 14 residues. Germline V gene data show CDR1 as LNHDA and CDR2 as SQIVND (reference sequence). V was shortened by 2 bases and J by 10 bases, with 17 bases between the two germline ends. The CDR3 DNA follows: TGTGCCAGTAGTATATCAGCCCAAAAGGAGGTAGCTTTCTTT. Its protein product is CASSISAQKEVAFF.

The chain couples TRBV9 to TRBJ2-1; 12 bases map to TRBD2. V shed 2 bases, J shed 8 bases, and the junction held 8 bases outside the gene matches. The CDR3 is 16 residues long. The germline CDR1 and CDR2 sequences are SGDLS and YYNGEE. The CDR3 loop reads CASSVTGTSGFHEQFF. The CDR3 DNA reads as TGTGCCAGCAGCGTCACCGGGACTAGCGGGTTTCATGAGCAGTTCTTC.

V gene TRBV6-4 combines with J gene TRBJ1-5; TRBD1 matches at 7 bases. The CDR3 contains 15 residues. V shed 3 bases, J shed 4 bases, and the junction held 6 bases outside the gene matches. Germline V gives CDR1 MRHNA, CDR2 SNTAGT. CDR3 amino acids: CASSEVGGANQPQHF. In DNA, the CDR3 is TGTGCCAGCAGTGAGGTAGGGGGCGCGAATCAGCCCCAGCATTTT.

V is TRBV4-1 and J is TRBJ2-7; the match to TRBD2 covers 8 bases. Germline loops: CDR1 MGHRA, CDR2 YSYEKL. The CDR3 is 15 residues long. Trimming at V came to 2 bases and at J to 1 base, leaving 4 bases not matched to a gene. Here the CDR3 reads CASSQFAGGSYEQYV. The CDR3 DNA sequence: TGCGCCAGCAGCCAATTTGCGGGAGGATCCTACGAGCAGTACGTC.

The J gene is TRBJ1-2, the V gene TRBV7-9, with D unresolved. CDR3 size: 15 residues. The germline V gene has CDR1 SEHNR and CDR2 FQNEAQ (reference sequence). V lost 0 bases, J lost 0 bases, and 8 bases lay in between. This chain's CDR3 is CASSLAQLANYGYTF. CDR3 DNA: TGTGCCAGCAGCTTAGCCCAATTAGCTAACTATGGCTACACCTTC.

This clone showed up just once. This chain connects TRBV4-1 to TRBJ1-1; 8 nucleotides match TRBD1. Germline assignment: CDR1 MGHRA and CDR2 YSYEKL. CDR3 length: 18 amino acids. Trimming cost V 5 bases and J 0 bases; bases outside gene matches: 14. CDR3 residues: CASSARPGTGLLNTEAFF. CDR3 bases: TGCGCCAGCAGCGCAAGGCCCGGGACAGGCCTCTTGAACACTGAAGCTTTCTTT.

This chain joins TRBV7-8 and TRBJ1-2; the match to TRBD1 covers 10 bases. The ends lost 3 bases at V and 8 bases at J; junction bases unmatched: 3. The CDR3 sequence is 13 residues long. CDR1 is SGHVS and CDR2 is FQNEAQ in the germline V gene. DNA of the CDR3: TGTGCCAGCAGCTTCCGGGACAGGGGCGGCTACACCTTC. This gives the protein CASSFRDRGGYTF.

This chain's CDR3 is CASVFGASGANVLTF. As DNA, the CDR3 is TGTGCCAGCGTATTTGGGGCATCTGGGGCCAACGTCCTGACTTTC. The rearrangement uses TRBV6-1 and TRBJ2-6; maybe TRBD1 (5 bases). CDR3 length: 15 amino acids. From germline, CDR1 is MNHNS and CDR2 SASEGT. Trimming cost V 8 bases and J 1 base, with 12 bases left between them.